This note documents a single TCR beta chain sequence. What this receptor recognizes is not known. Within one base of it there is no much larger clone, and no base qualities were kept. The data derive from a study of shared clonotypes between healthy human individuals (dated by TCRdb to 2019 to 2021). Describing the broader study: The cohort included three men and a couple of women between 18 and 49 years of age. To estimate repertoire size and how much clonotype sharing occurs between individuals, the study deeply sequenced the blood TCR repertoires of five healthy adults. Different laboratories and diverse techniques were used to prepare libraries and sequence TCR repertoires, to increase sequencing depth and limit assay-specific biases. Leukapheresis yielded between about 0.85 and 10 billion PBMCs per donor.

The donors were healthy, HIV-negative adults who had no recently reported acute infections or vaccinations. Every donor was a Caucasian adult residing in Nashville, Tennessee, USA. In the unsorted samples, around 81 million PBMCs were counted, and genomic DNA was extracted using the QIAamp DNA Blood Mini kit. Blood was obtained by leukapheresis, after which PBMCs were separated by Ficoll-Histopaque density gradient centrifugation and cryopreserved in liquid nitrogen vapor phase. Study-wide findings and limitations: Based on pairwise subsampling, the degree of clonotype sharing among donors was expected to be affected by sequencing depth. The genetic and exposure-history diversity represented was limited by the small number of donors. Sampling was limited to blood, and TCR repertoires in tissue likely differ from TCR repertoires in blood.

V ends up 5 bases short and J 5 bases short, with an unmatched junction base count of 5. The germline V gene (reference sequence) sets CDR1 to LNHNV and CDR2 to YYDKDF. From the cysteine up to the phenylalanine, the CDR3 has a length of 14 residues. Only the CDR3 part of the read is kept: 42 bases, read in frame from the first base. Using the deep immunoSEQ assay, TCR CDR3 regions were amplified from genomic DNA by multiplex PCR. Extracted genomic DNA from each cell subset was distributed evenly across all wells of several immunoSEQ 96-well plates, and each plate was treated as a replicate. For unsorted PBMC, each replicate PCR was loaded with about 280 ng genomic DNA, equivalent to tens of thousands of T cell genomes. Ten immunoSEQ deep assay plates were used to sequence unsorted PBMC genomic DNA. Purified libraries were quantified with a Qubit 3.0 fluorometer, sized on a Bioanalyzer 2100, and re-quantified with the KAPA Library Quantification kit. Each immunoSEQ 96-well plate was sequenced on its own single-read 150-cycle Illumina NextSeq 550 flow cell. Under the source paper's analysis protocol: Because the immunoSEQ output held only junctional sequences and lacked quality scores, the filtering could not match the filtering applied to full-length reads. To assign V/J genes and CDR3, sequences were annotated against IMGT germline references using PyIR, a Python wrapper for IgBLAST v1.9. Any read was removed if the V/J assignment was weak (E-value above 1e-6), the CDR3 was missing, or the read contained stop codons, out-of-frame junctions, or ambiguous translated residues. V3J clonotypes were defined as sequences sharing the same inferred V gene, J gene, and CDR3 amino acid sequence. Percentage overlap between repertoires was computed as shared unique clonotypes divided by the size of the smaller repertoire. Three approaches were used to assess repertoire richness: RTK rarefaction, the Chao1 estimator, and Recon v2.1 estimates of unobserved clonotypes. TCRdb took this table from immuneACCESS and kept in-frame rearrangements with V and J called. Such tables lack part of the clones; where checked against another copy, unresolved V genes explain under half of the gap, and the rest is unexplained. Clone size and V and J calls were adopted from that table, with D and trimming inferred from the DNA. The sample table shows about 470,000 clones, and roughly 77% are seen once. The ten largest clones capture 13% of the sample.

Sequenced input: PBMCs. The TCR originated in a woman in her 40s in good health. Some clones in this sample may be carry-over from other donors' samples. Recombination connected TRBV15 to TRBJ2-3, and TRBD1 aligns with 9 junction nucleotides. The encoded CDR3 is CATSWDRAVDTQYF. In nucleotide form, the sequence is TGTGCCACCAGCTGGGACAGGGCGGTAGATACGCAGTATTTT.